Listed below are T cell receptor beta chains from one sample, sequenced in a study of T cell changes during pregnancy in multiple sclerosis. Assay: immunoSEQ multiplex PCR; the TCRdb copy retains only in-frame clones and omits some. The table has tens of thousands of clones, 85% to 95% seen once. The sequencing here drew on CD4+ T cells from peripheral blood mononuclear cells, taken in the third trimester of pregnancy. The receptors stem from a female donor with multiple sclerosis, enrolled in a pregnancy study. Both conserved end residues are part of each CDR3. D genes are given only for firm matches.

v_gene	d_gene	j_gene	CDR3nt	CDR3aa
TRBV18	-	TRBJ2-7	TGTGCCAGCTCACCCCTAGGTTCCTACGAGCAGTACTTC	CASSPLGSYEQYF
TRBV5-1	-	TRBJ2-7	TGCGCCAGCAGCCCCTTCGCCGAAACGCCCAGGAACTTC	CASSPFAETPRNF
TRBV6-5	TRBD2	TRBJ2-3	TGTGCCAGCAGCTTCGGGGGGGTTAGCACAGATACGCAGTATTTT	CASSFGGVSTDTQYF
TRBV6-1	TRBD1	TRBJ2-1	TGTGCCAGCAGTCGGACAGGGCGGCAGTTCTTC	CASSRTGRQFF
TRBV5-4	TRBD1	TRBJ2-1	TGTGCCAGCAGCTTGACGAGGGGGCAGAGCTCCTACAATGAGCAGTTCTTC	CASSLTRGQSSYNEQFF
TRBV7-2	TRBD2	TRBJ2-1	TGTGCCAGCAGCTTCCAACTAGCGGGGGCCAATGAGCAGTTCTTC	CASSFQLAGANEQFF
TRBV5-5	-	TRBJ2-7	TGTGCCAGCAGCTTGGAGCACCTCGCTTGGGCCGAGCAGTACTTC	CASSLEHLAWAEQYF
TRBV29-1	-	TRBJ1-1	TGCAGCGTTGAGTTTTGGGGAGGGGGGACTGAAGCTTTCTTT	CSVEFWGGGTEAFF
TRBV7-6	TRBD1	TRBJ1-5	TGTGCCAGCAGCTCCGGACAGGGGGCTGGACAGCCCCAGCATTTT	CASSSGQGAGQPQHF
TRBV18	TRBD2	TRBJ2-1	TGTGCCAGCTCACCCCCCACTCGCGGGAGTGGACGGGTATACGAGCAGTTCTTC	CASSPPTRGSGRVYEQFF
TRBV7-9	-	TRBJ2-7	TGTGCCAGCAGCTCGTCCGGGACAATTGCGCCCGGCGAGCAGTACTTC	CASSSSGTIAPGEQYF
TRBV19	TRBD2	TRBJ2-3	TGTGCCAGTAGTATGGTTGGGCGGGGGGGAGCAGATACGCAGTATTTT	CASSMVGRGGADTQYF
TRBV2	TRBD2	TRBJ2-1	TGTGCCAGCAGTGAGGGCGGGCTGGGACTAGCGGAAACGCAGTTCTTC	CASSEGGLGLAETQFF
TRBV5-1	-	TRBJ1-1	TGCGCCAGCAGCTCCAGGGTCGACACTGAAGCTTTCTTT	CASSSRVDTEAFF
TRBV15	-	TRBJ1-1	TGTGCCACCACAGGGATTAGCACTGAAGCTTTCTTT	CATTGISTEAFF
TRBV9	-	TRBJ2-2	TGTGCCAGCAGCGTAGCTCAGGGCTCGCCCACCGGGGAGCTGTTTTTT	CASSVAQGSPTGELFF
TRBV7-2	TRBD1	TRBJ2-5	TGTGCCAGCAGCTTATTGGGACAGGGGGCCCAGTACTTC	CASSLLGQGAQYF
TRBV6-5	-	TRBJ2-2	TGTGCCAGCAGTTACTCGTTTGATAACAGGGCGGCGGAGCTGTTTTTT	CASSYSFDNRAAELFF